These 18 T cell receptor beta chains originate from one sample sequenced in a study of Ad26.COV2.S vaccination and SARS-CoV-2 variants. Using immunoSEQ multiplex PCR, the repertoire was profiled, and TCRdb retains in-frame clones only, with some absent. The table lists around 380,000 clones, 70% to 90% of them singletons. The treatment was: 15 to 20 received Ad26.COV2.S at low or high dose, single or two shots; several received placebo; per-sample allocation not given. Collection of samples fell on day 63 after the first vaccine or placebo injection. The sample here was peripheral blood, taken in a trial of Ad26.COV2.S vaccine versus placebo. The receptors originated from a person between 18 and 60 years old who received the Ad26.COV2.S COVID-19 vaccine or a placebo.

V and J are TRBV7-2 and TRBJ2-1; unclear D gene. The germline CDR1 and CDR2 sequences are SGHTA and FQGNSA. The CDR3 sequence is 13 residues long. V was cut by 1 base and J by 6 bases, with 7 bases left in between. CDR3 sequence (DNA): TGTGCCAGCAGCTTAGTTTATCTCAATGAGCAGTTCTTC. Its translation: CASSLVYLNEQFF.

The CDR3 loop reads CASSLQGTRGMGKLFF. In nucleotides, the CDR3 is TGCGCCAGCAGCTTACAGGGAACGAGGGGTATGGGAAAACTGTTTTTT. This chain joins TRBV5-1 and TRBJ1-4; the D gene is possibly TRBD1 (6 bases). The CDR3 runs 16 residues. V lost 2 bases and J 10 bases, leaving 21 bases between the germline ends. Per germline, CDR1 SGHRS and CDR2 YFSETQ.

This clone showed up just once. CDR3 sequence: CASGSPTGDGYTF. DNA for the CDR3: TGTGCTAGTGGTTCACCGACAGGGGATGGCTACACCTTC. This rearrangement joins TRBV12-5 to TRBJ1-2; 8 bases align to TRBD1. The V gene's germline CDR1 is LGHNT and CDR2 FRNRAP. This CDR3 is 13 amino acids long. The V segment lost 4 bases and the J segment 6 bases; nucleotides outside the gene matches: 4. The full variable domain, completed using reference TRBV12-5 and TRBJ1-2, is DARVTQTPRHKVTEMGQEVTMRCQPILGHNTVFWYRQTMMQGLELLAYFRNRAPLDDSGMPKDRFSAEMPDATLATLKIQPSEPRDSAVYFCASGSPTGDGYTFGSGTRLTVV.

The chain recombines TRBV6-5 with TRBJ2-7; 11 bases match TRBD1. J was trimmed by 4 bases and V by 6 bases; bases with no gene match: 5. CDR1 and CDR2 (germline): MNHEY, SVGAGI. This CDR3 is built from 14 residues. CDR3 amino acids: CASREGQGVYEQYF. CDR3 DNA sequence: TGTGCCAGCAGGGAGGGACAGGGGGTGTACGAGCAGTACTTC.

The V call is TRBV5-4, the J call TRBJ2-2; TRBD2 agrees at 7 bases. Trimming cost V 0 bases and J 3 bases; bases outside gene matches: 5. Per germline, CDR1 SGHNT and CDR2 YYREEE (reference sequence). The CDR3 is made up of 16 amino acids. In nucleotides, the CDR3 is TGTGCCAGCAGCTTGGATGCGGGACTACACACCGGGGAGCTGTTTTTT. Its protein product is CASSLDAGLHTGELFF.

The chain links TRBV2 to TRBJ1-2, with a possible D match to TRBD1 (6 bases). The V and J ends lost 4 bases and 10 bases respectively, with 22 bases between them. The CDR3 length is 15 residues. Germline V gives CDR1 SNHLY, CDR2 FYNNEI. The CDR3 here is CASSVVVDRLLDYTF. For the CDR3, the DNA is TGTGCCAGCAGTGTGGTTGTGGACAGACTTCTGGACTACACCTTC.

The CDR3 nucleotides are TGTGCCATCAGTGAAGCGGGGGGACAGGGGTACGAGCAGTACTTC. Encoded protein: CAISEAGGQGYEQYF. The gene calls are TRBV10-3 and TRBJ2-7, with D perhaps matching TRBD1 (10 bases). The germline V and J ends were trimmed by 3 bases and 4 bases, with 16 bases remaining between them. In germline, CDR1 is ENHRY, CDR2 SYGVKD. The CDR3 length is 15 residues.

The chain recombines TRBV19 with TRBJ2-5, with 8 bases fitting TRBD2. Trimming took 3 bases from V and 3 from J; bases not matched to a gene: 6. Germline values: CDR1 LNHDA, CDR2 SQIVND (reference sequence). The CDR3 extends over 15 amino acids. For the CDR3, the DNA is TGTGCCAGTAGTATCTCGAGCGGGGGCAAAGAGACCCAGTACTTC. Translating gives CASSISSGGKETQYF.

The rearrangement uses TRBV12-3 or TRBV12-4 and TRBJ2-7; D is perhaps TRBD2 (6 bases). V lost 4 bases and J 3 bases, leaving 7 bases between the germline ends. The CDR3 contains 12 residues. CDR3 protein: CASSWGDYEQYF. The CDR3 DNA reads as TGTGCCAGCAGTTGGGGGGACTACGAGCAGTACTTC.

This clone appeared once. The chain employs TRBV6-2 or TRBV6-3 and TRBJ1-3; no clear D. Germline V lookup: CDR1 MNHEY, CDR2 SVGEGT. This CDR3 is 19 amino acids long. The germline V and J ends were trimmed by 5 bases and 0 bases, with 23 bases remaining between them. The CDR3 coding sequence is TGTGCCAGCAGTCAAACCAACAGTGGGCCCGAGCACTCTGGAAACACCATATATTTT. It specifies CASSQTNSGPEHSGNTIYF.

V is TRBV10-1 and J is TRBJ1-2; 8 positions match TRBD1. There are 13 residues in the CDR3. V gave up 10 bases and J gave up 6 bases; unmatched junction bases: 10. From germline, CDR1 is WNHNN and CDR2 SYGVQD (reference sequence). The CDR3 DNA reads as TGCGCCACCTCGACAGGGGCCCATGATGGCTACACCTTC. It specifies CATSTGAHDGYTF.

The gene calls are TRBV25-1 and TRBJ1-2; D perhaps matches TRBD1 (5 bases). V lost 5 bases, J lost 2 bases, and 9 bases lay in between. Germline values: CDR1 MGHDK, CDR2 SYGVNS. This CDR3 spans 13 amino acids. In DNA form, the CDR3 reads TGTGCCAGCAGTCCAGGGCCCAACTATGGCTACACCTTC. It encodes CASSPGPNYGYTF.

The chain couples TRBV25-1 to TRBJ2-1; 10 positions agree with TRBD2. J was trimmed by 9 bases and V by 6 bases; bases with no gene match: 20. CDR3 length equals 18 residues. CDR1 and CDR2 (germline): MGHDK, SYGVNS. The DNA of the CDR3 is TGTGCCAGCAGGAGTATAAGGAAAGGGCTAGCGGGGGCCTCTGAGCAGTTCTTC. Translated, it gives CASRSIRKGLAGASEQFF.

The chain couples TRBV4-3 to TRBJ2-7; 9 positions match TRBD2. The germline V gene has CDR1 LGHNA and CDR2 YSLEER. Trimming cost V 1 base and J 3 bases; bases outside gene matches: 4. The CDR3 has 15 amino acids. Here the CDR3 reads CASSQVGSGGYEQYF. CDR3 DNA: TGCGCCAGCAGCCAAGTAGGTAGCGGGGGCTACGAGCAGTACTTC.

The chain has TRBV5-8 and TRBJ2-3; D perhaps matches TRBD1 (6 bases). This CDR3 has 14 residues. The germline CDR1 and CDR2 sequences are SGHTS and YDEGEE. The germline V and J ends were trimmed by 0 bases and 6 bases, with 11 bases remaining between them. The CDR3 nucleotides read TGTGCCAGCAGCTTGGACAGGGAGTCCGATACGCAGTATTTT. It translates to CASSLDRESDTQYF.

The rearrangement links TRBV3-1 (or the pseudogene TRBV3-2) to TRBJ2-7; D remains unclear. V lost 1 base to trimming and J lost 4 bases, with 8 bases between them. The CDR3 extends over 13 amino acids. CDR1 and CDR2 from the germline V gene are LGHDT and YNNKEL (reference sequence). The CDR3 spells CASSQGQPYEQYF. The CDR3 DNA follows: TGTGCCAGCAGCCAAGGACAACCGTACGAGCAGTACTTC.

The rearrangement uses TRBV11-2 and TRBJ2-5, with 7 bases that match TRBD2. The germline V gene encodes CDR1 SGHAT and CDR2 FQNNGV. V gave up 0 bases and J gave up 5 bases; unmatched junction bases: 9. The length of the CDR3 is 16 residues. The CDR3 reads CASSLDFARRGETQYF. CDR3 sequence (DNA): TGTGCCAGCAGCTTAGACTTTGCTAGGCGGGGGGAGACCCAGTACTTC.

The chain joins TRBV18 to TRBJ2-4, with D tentatively TRBD1 or TRBD2 (5 bases each). Germline loops: CDR1 KGHSH, CDR2 LQKENI. V lost 2 bases, J lost 2 bases, and 16 bases lay in between. CDR3 length: 17 residues. DNA of the CDR3: TGTGCCAGCTCACCAACGATAGAGGGGTTTACCAAAAACATTCAGTACTTC. The encoded protein is CASSPTIEGFTKNIQYF.